What follows describes a single T cell receptor (beta chain). Its antigen is still unknown. Unmatched junction bases numbered 5, after V lost 3 bases and J lost 8 bases. Germline-derived CDR1 and CDR2 are MGHRA and YSYEKL. This CDR3 spans 14 amino acids. The data stem from a study of OX40 agonist ivuxolimab in advanced cancers. Regarding the study as a whole: The mean number of expanded clones was higher in CD8+ T cells than in CD4+. Within 6 weeks, CD4+ and CD8+ blood T cells expanded clonally at 0.1 to 3.0 mg/kg. Antigens targeted by the expanded peripheral T cells were not determined. Also showing low normalized T-cell clonal expansion were some of the nonresponders.

Using immunoSEQ multiplex PCR, the repertoire was profiled, and TCRdb retains in-frame clones only, with some absent. Found here are some 25,000 clones, roughly 85% of them singletons; the top ten hold about two fifths. The chain combines TRBV4-1 with TRBJ2-1; 9 bases match TRBD2. The receptor's source is an adult with an advanced solid tumor such as melanoma, head and neck, liver or kidney cancer. Sequencing was performed on CD4+ or CD8+ T cells sorted from blood, taken in a trial of the OX40 agonist ivuxolimab. CDR3 in DNA: TGCGCCAGCAGCCAGGTACTAGCGGGCTATGAGCAGTTCTTC. It is translated as CASSQVLAGYEQFF.